This T cell receptor beta chain was sequenced in a study of blood T cell repertoires in COVID-19. Study at large: From the United States, Italy and Spain came samples of acute and convalescent COVID-19.

This CDR3 is 15 amino acids long. Trimming cost V 1 base and J 6 bases, with 13 bases left between them. Germline V gene data show CDR1 as SGHAT and CDR2 as FQNNGV. TCRdb's copy holds only in-frame clones and misses some; the assay was immunoSEQ multiplex PCR. The sample has about 260,000 clones; 75% to 90% are singletons. The TCR sequence derives from a woman between 18 and 30 years old who had recovered from COVID-19. Sequencing input: PBMCs or T cells enriched from blood (not recorded which). The chain employs TRBV11-2 and TRBJ1-5; D possibly corresponds to TRBD1 (6 bases). CDR3 DNA: TGTGCCAGCAGCTTAGGATCGGGGGGCGGTCAGCCCCAGCATTTT. Translating it yields CASSLGSGGGQPQHF.